This T cell receptor beta chain emerged from a study of beta chain features in type 1 diabetes. Study-wide results and caveats: A moderate, significant TCRB CDR3 shortening appeared in type 1 diabetes across four CD4+ subsets.

Sequenced material consisted of expressed TCRB transcripts (all of the isolated RNA was reverse transcribed). The method was immunoSEQ multiplex PCR; TCRdb's version includes in-frame clones alone and lacks a portion of them. The sample lists about 650,000 clones; 9.5% to 15% were seen once. About this clone: Antigen specificity is unknown. This sample includes further DNA sequences coding for the same CDR3.

The sample consisted of naive CD4+ T cells from blood. This receptor was taken from a man in his thirties or forties with type 1 diabetes.

The CDR3 DNA reads TGTGCCAGCAGCTTCGCAGGGGACACTGAAGCTTTCTTT. Translating gives CASSFAGDTEAFF. The chain employs TRBV7-3 and TRBJ1-1; the D gene is possibly TRBD1 (6 bases). The V end was cut by 3 bases, the J end by 3 bases, with 8 bases between. This CDR3 comprises 13 residues. The V gene's germline CDR1 is SGHTA and CDR2 FQGTGA. The complete variable domain, with remaining parts taken from reference TRBV7-3 and TRBJ1-1, reads GAGVSQTPSNKVTEKGKYVELRCDPISGHTALYWYRQSLGQGPEFLIYFQGTGAADDSGLPNDRFFAVRPEGSVSTLKIQRTERGDSAVYLCASSFAGDTEAFFGQGTRLTVV.